The rows below give T cell receptor beta chains drawn from one sample of a study of T cell clonotyping in hematopoietic cell transplantation. The repertoire was sequenced with immunoSEQ multiplex PCR; TCRdb's copy has only in-frame clones and lacks some. The data contain about 17,000 clones, 92% of them singletons. Sequencing input: peripheral blood mononuclear cells. The receptors were gathered from a man aged 40-50 years in good health. Some clones in this sample may be carry-over from other donors' samples. Each CDR3 is given with its conserved first and last residue. The D gene is left open where the match is weak. Expanded clones get a size class; other rows say once, few or many, or leave the size out.

d_gene	abundance	v_gene	j_gene	CDR3aa	CDR3nt
TRBD1	NA	TRBV7-3	TRBJ2-2	CASSLGDRDGGELFF	TGTGCCAGCAGCTTAGGGGACAGGGACGGCGGGGAGCTGTTTTTT
NA	NA	TRBV5-8	TRBJ1-5	CASSLITHSGPQHF	TGTGCCAGCAGCTTGATCACCCATTCCGGGCCCCAGCATTTT
NA	NA	TRBV5-6	TRBJ1-5	CASSLWAGDQPQHF	TGTGCCAGCAGCTTGTGGGCGGGGGATCAGCCCCAGCATTTT
NA	few	TRBV7-2	TRBJ2-5	CASSSDGGQGETQYF	TGTGCCAGCAGCTCGGACGGGGGGCAGGGGGAGACCCAGTACTTC
NA	once	TRBV4-3	TRBJ1-2	CASSHLPPEGYTF	TGCGCCAGCAGCCATCTTCCCCCGGAAGGCTACACCTTC
NA	NA	TRBV5-1	TRBJ2-7	CASSGQGYEQYF	TGCGCCAGCAGCGGGCAGGGTTACGAGCAGTACTTC
TRBD1	NA	TRBV29-1	TRBJ1-4	CSVSDRGVEDEKLFF	TGCAGCGTTAGTGACAGGGGGGTCGAGGATGAAAAACTGTTTTTT
NA	NA	TRBV2	TRBJ2-3	CASTLESSTDTQYF	TGTGCCAGCACCTTGGAAAGTAGCACAGATACGCAGTATTTT
NA	NA	TRBV6-1	TRBJ2-2	CASSGGNLRSGELFF	TGTGCCAGCAGTGGGGGGAATCTAAGGTCCGGGGAGCTGTTTTTT
TRBD2	NA	TRBV6-1	TRBJ2-2	CASIAGATNTGELFF	TGTGCCAGCATAGCGGGGGCCACGAACACCGGGGAGCTGTTTTTT
NA	NA	TRBV5-1	TRBJ2-5	CASSLDQSGTQYF	TGCGCCAGCAGTCTCGATCAATCCGGGACCCAGTACTTC
NA	once	TRBV20-1	TRBJ2-7	CSASFSYEQYF	TGCAGTGCTAGTTTCTCCTACGAGCAGTACTTC
NA	NA	TRBV5-1	TRBJ1-1	CASSDPLQDGNTEAFF	TGCGCCAGCAGCGATCCCCTACAGGACGGGAACACTGAAGCTTTCTTT
TRBD1	NA	TRBV27	TRBJ2-1	CASIATRDRGDNEQFF	TGTGCCAGCATTGCAACGCGGGACAGGGGCGACAATGAGCAGTTCTTC
NA	NA	TRBV29-1	TRBJ2-3	CSADLGTDTQYF	TGCAGCGCCGACTTGGGTACAGATACGCAGTATTTT
NA	NA	TRBV13	TRBJ1-3	CASHAQGSGNTIYF	TGTGCCAGCCACGCACAGGGTTCTGGAAACACCATATATTTT
TRBD2	NA	TRBV6-4	TRBJ2-1	CASSRLAGGPSSEQFF	TGTGCCAGCAGTCGGCTAGCGGGAGGGCCGAGTAGCGAGCAGTTCTTC
NA	NA	TRBV7-3	TRBJ1-3	CASSPFGERNTIYF	TGTGCCAGCAGCCCGTTTGGGGAGAGGAACACCATATATTTT
NA	NA	TRBV25-1	TRBJ2-7	CASSDNYEQYF	TGTGCCAGCAGTGACAACTACGAGCAGTACTTC
NA	NA	TRBV19	TRBJ2-3	CASSPGTDTQYF	TGTGCCAGTAGTCCCGGGACAGATACGCAGTATTTT
NA	once	TRBV4-2	TRBJ1-6	CASSQDLGGNSPLHF	TGTGCCAGCAGCCAAGATCTGGGGGGTAATTCACCCCTCCACTTT
NA	NA	TRBV6-4	TRBJ1-1	CASSDRENTEAFF	TGTGCCAGCAGTGACAGGGAGAACACTGAAGCTTTCTTT
NA	NA	TRBV6-1	TRBJ2-7	CASSERSAGSYEQYF	TGTGCCAGCAGTGAACGGAGTGCGGGCTCCTACGAGCAGTACTTC
TRBD2	NA	TRBV28	TRBJ2-7	CASSVSGSSYEQYF	TGTGCCAGCAGTGTCAGCGGGAGCTCCTACGAGCAGTACTTC
NA	NA	TRBV7-3	TRBJ1-1	CASSLPGLEAFF	TGTGCCAGCAGCTTGCCGGGCCTTGAAGCTTTCTTT
TRBD1	NA	TRBV14	TRBJ1-5	CARSQGGTAFNQPQHF	TGTGCCAGAAGCCAAGGGGGGACAGCTTTCAATCAGCCCCAGCATTTT
NA	NA	TRBV10-2	TRBJ2-7	CASRTPSSYEQYF	TGCGCCAGCAGAACACCGAGCTCCTACGAGCAGTACTTC
TRBD2	NA	TRBV13	TRBJ2-3	CASSHDLAGAFTDTQYF	TGTGCCAGCAGCCACGACTTAGCGGGGGCTTTCACAGATACGCAGTATTTT
TRBD1	few	TRBV19	TRBJ1-2	CASRRDREYGYTF	TGTGCCAGTAGACGGGACAGGGAATATGGCTACACCTTC
NA	NA	TRBV27	TRBJ1-1	CASSYAGAGKEAFF	TGTGCCAGCAGTTATGCCGGGGCAGGGAAGGAAGCTTTCTTT
NA	NA	TRBV6-1	TRBJ2-3	CASGALDTQYF	TGTGCCAGCGGGGCCCTAGATACGCAGTATTTT
NA	medium-sized	TRBV18	TRBJ1-3	CASSPTDGFGNTIYF	TGTGCCAGCTCACCGACGGACGGGTTTGGAAACACCATATATTTT
NA	NA	TRBV27	TRBJ2-6	CASSTVPGANVLTF	TGTGCCAGCTCTACGGTCCCTGGGGCCAACGTCCTGACTTTC
TRBD1	NA	TRBV6-1	TRBJ1-1	CASKGATEAFF	TGTGCCAGCAAGGGGGCTACTGAAGCTTTCTTT
TRBD1	NA	TRBV28	TRBJ1-1	CASTPGGMNTEAFF	TGTGCCAGCACCCCAGGGGGGATGAACACTGAAGCTTTCTTT
TRBD1	NA	TRBV7-2	TRBJ2-7	CASSPPSGTGVYEQYF	TGTGCCAGCAGCCCCCCATCGGGGACAGGGGTCTACGAGCAGTACTTC
NA	NA	TRBV7-9	TRBJ1-2	CASSLDPGAHYGYTF	TGTGCCAGCAGCTTAGATCCAGGGGCTCACTATGGCTACACCTTC
TRBD1	NA	TRBV28	TRBJ1-5	CASSLVGGGQPQHF	TGTGCCAGCAGTTTAGTAGGGGGCGGTCAGCCCCAGCATTTT
NA	once	TRBV19	TRBJ2-6	CASSSGAGANVLTF	TGTGCCAGTAGTAGCGGGGCTGGGGCCAACGTCCTGACTTTC
NA	NA	TRBV30	TRBJ1-1	CAFRGGETEAFF	TGTGCCTTTAGGGGGGGCGAGACTGAAGCTTTCTTT
TRBD1	once	TRBV5-4	TRBJ2-7	CASSLAPGQGLGEQYF	TGTGCCAGCAGCTTAGCCCCGGGACAGGGGCTGGGGGAGCAGTACTTC
NA	NA	TRBV7-9	TRBJ2-1	CASSLASIGDNEQFF	TGTGCCAGCAGCTTAGCGAGCATTGGAGACAATGAGCAGTTCTTC
NA	NA	TRBV30	TRBJ2-1	CAWSGGKHNEQFF	TGTGCCTGGAGTGGCGGGAAACACAATGAGCAGTTCTTC
TRBD2	NA	TRBV6-6	TRBJ2-5	CASSYGTKETQYF	TGTGCCAGCAGTTACGGGACTAAAGAGACCCAGTACTTC
TRBD1	NA	TRBV27	TRBJ2-2	CASSFGTGANTGELFF	TGTGCCAGCAGTTTCGGGACAGGAGCGAACACCGGGGAGCTGTTTTTT
NA	NA	TRBV30	TRBJ2-2	CAWSVGGPGELFF	TGTGCCTGGAGCGTGGGGGGCCCCGGGGAGCTGTTTTTT
NA	NA	TRBV4-2	TRBJ1-1	CASSQGVEAYTEAFF	TGTGCCAGCAGCCAAGGGGTTGAGGCCTACACTGAAGCTTTCTTT
NA	NA	TRBV4-3	TRBJ1-2	CASSQGPGTGSIGYTF	TGCGCCAGCAGCCAAGGGCCCGGGACCGGGAGTATAGGCTACACCTTC
NA	NA	TRBV5-1	TRBJ2-7	CASSSDLGQTYEQYF	TGCGCCAGCAGCTCAGACCTCGGTCAAACCTACGAGCAGTACTTC
NA	NA	TRBV6-6	TRBJ1-2	CASSRDSSVGYTF	TGTGCCAGCAGTCGAGACAGCAGCGTTGGCTACACCTTC
TRBD1	NA	TRBV7-9	TRBJ1-5	CASSLGQGTDSNQPQHF	TGTGCCAGCAGCTTAGGACAGGGCACAGATAGCAATCAGCCCCAGCATTTT
NA	NA	TRBV9	TRBJ1-4	CASSVGRDPNEKLFF	TGTGCCAGCAGCGTAGGACGGGACCCTAATGAAAAACTGTTTTTT
TRBD2	NA	TRBV7-9	TRBJ2-2	CASSRLAGGPINTGELFF	TGTGCCAGCAGCCGACTAGCGGGAGGCCCGATTAACACCGGGGAGCTGTTTTTT
TRBD2	NA	TRBV4-1	TRBJ2-3	CASSQGGVSSGRGGAQITQYF	TGCGCCAGCAGCCAAGGAGGGGTCTCTAGCGGGAGAGGGGGGGCACAGATTACGCAGTATTTT